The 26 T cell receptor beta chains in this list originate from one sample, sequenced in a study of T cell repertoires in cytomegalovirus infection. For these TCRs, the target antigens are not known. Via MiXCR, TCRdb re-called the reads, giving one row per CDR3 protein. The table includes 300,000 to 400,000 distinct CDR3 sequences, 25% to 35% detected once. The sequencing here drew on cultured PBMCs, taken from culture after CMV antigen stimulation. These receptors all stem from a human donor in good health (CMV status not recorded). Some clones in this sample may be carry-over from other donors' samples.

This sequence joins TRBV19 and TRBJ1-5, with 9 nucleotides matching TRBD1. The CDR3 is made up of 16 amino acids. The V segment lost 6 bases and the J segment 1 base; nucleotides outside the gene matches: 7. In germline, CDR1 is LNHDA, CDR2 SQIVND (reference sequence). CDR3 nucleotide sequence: TGTGCCAGTAGACAGGGGGCGGGGGTGAGCAATCAGCCCCAGCATTTT. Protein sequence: CASRQGAGVSNQPQHF.

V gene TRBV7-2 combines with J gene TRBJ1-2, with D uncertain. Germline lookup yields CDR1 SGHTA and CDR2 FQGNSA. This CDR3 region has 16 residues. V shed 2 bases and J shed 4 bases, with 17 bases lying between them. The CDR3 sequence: CASSLRAWPGTYGYTF. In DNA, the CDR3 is TGTGCCAGCAGCTTAAGGGCCTGGCCAGGCACCTATGGCTACACCTTC.

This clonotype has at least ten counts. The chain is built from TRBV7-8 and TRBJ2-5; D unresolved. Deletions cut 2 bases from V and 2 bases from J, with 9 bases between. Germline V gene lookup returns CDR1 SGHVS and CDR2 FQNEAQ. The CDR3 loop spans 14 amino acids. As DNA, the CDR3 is TGTGCCAGCAGCTTATTTGGGCAACAAGAGACCCAGTACTTC. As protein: CASSLFGQQETQYF.

In DNA, the CDR3 is TGCAGCGCCCCGGGGAACACCGGGGAGCTGTTTTTT. This translates into CSAPGNTGELFF. The J gene is TRBJ2-2, the V gene TRBV29-1; D not certain. The germline gives CDR1 SQVTM, CDR2 ANQGSEA. V dropped 7 bases and J dropped 1 base, with 7 bases sitting between them. The CDR3 totals 12 residues.

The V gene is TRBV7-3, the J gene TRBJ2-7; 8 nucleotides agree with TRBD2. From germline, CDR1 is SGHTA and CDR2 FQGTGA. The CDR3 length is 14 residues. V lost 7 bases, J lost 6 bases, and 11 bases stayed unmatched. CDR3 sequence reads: CASTHRGGRGEQYF. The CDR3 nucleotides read TGTGCCAGCACCCACCGCGGGGGGCGAGGCGAGCAGTACTTC.

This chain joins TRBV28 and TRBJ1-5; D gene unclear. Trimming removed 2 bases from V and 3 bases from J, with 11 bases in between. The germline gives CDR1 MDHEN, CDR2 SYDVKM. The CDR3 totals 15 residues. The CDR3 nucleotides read TGTGCCAGCAGTTTACCCACTGCTAACAATCAGCCCCAGCATTTT. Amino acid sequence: CASSLPTANNQPQHF.

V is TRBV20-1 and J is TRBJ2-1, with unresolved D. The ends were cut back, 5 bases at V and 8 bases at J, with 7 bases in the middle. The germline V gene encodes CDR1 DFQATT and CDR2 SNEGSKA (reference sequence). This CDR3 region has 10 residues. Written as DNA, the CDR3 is TGCAGTGCTCCCGCCGATGAGCAGTTCTTC. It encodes CSAPADEQFF.

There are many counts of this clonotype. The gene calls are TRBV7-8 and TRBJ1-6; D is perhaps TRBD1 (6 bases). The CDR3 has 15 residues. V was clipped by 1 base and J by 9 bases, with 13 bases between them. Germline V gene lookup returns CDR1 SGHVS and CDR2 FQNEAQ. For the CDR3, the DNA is TGTGCCAGCAGCTTAGGGGGGCAGCTGAGTTCACCCCTCCACTTT. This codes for CASSLGGQLSSPLHF.

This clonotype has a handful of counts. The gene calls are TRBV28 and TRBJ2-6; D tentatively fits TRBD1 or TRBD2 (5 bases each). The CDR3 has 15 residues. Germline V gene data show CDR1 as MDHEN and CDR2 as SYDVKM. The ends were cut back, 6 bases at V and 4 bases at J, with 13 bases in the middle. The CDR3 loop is CASSQPGTGANVLTF. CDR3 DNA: TGTGCCAGCAGCCAACCTGGGACCGGGGCCAACGTCCTGACTTTC.

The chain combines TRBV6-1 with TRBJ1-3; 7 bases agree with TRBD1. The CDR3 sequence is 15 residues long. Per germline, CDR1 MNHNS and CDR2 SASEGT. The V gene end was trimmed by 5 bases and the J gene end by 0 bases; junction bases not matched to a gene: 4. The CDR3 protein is CASSYDRDSGNTIYF. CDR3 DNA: TGTGCCAGCAGTTATGACAGGGACTCTGGAAACACCATATATTTT.

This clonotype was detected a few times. In nucleotides, the CDR3 is TGTGCCAGCAGCCTGGGACAGGGGAGATCCTACGAGCAGTACTTC. The encoded protein is CASSLGQGRSYEQYF. This chain joins TRBV7-3 and TRBJ2-7; 10 nucleotides align to TRBD1. The V and J ends lost 5 bases and 1 base, in that order; junction bases with no gene match: 5. There are 15 residues in the CDR3. Germline V lookup: CDR1 SGHTA, CDR2 FQGTGA.

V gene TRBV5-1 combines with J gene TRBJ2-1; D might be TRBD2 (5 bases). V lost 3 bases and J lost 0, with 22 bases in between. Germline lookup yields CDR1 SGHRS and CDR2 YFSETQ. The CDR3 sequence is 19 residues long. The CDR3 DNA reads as TGCGCCAGCAGCTCCCCCGGGTCGGCGCGGGCGTCCTCCTACAATGAGCAGTTCTTC. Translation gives CASSSPGSARASSYNEQFF.

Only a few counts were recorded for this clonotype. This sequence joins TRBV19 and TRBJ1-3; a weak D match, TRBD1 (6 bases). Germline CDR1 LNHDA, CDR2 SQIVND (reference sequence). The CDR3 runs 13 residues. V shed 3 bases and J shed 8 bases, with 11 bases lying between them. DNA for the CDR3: TGTGCCAGTAGTATGGGGGACACGGACACCATATATTTT. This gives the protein CASSMGDTDTIYF.

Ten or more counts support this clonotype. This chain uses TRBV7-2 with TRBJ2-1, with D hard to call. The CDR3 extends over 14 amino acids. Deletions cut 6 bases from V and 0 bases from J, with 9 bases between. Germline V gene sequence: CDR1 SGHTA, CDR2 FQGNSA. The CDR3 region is CASRRDISYNEQFF. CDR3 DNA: TGTGCCAGCAGACGAGATATCTCCTACAATGAGCAGTTCTTC.

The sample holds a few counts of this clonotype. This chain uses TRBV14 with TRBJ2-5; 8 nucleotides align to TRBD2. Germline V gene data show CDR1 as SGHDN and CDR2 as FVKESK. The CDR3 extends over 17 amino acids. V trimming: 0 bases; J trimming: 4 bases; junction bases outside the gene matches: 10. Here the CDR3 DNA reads TGTGCCAGCAGCCAAGATCGGGAGGGCCTTTATCGAGAGACCCAGTACTTC. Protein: CASSQDREGLYRETQYF.

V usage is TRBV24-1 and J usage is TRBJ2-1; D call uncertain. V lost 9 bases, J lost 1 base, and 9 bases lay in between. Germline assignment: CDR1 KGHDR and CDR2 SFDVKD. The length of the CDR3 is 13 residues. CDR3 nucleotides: TGTGCCACCCAGGAGCAATCCTACAATGAGCAGTTCTTC. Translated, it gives CATQEQSYNEQFF.

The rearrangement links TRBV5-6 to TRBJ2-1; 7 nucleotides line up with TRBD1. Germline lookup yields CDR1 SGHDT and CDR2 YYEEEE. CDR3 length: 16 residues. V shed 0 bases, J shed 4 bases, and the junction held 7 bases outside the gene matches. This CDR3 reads CASSLEGDRAYNEQFF. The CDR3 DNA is TGTGCCAGCAGCTTGGAAGGCGACAGGGCTTACAATGAGCAGTTCTTC.

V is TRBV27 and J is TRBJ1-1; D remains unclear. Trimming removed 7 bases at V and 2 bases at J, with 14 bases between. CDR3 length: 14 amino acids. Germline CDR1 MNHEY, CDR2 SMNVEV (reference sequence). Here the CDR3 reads CASKSPSRNTEAFF. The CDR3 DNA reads TGTGCCAGCAAGTCGCCCTCAAGAAACACTGAAGCTTTCTTT.

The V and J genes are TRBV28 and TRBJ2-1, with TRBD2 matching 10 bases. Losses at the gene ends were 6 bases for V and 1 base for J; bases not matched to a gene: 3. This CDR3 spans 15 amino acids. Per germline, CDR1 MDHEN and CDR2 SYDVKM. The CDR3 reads CASREGLASYNEQFF. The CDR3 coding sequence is TGTGCCAGCAGGGAGGGACTAGCGTCCTACAATGAGCAGTTCTTC.

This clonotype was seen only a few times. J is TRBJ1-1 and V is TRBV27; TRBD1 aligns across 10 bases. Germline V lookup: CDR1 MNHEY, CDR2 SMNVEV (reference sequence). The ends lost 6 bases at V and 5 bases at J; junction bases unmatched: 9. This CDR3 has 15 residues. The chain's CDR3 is CASRSPGQGRTEAFF. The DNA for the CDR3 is TGTGCCAGCAGATCCCCGGGACAGGGGAGGACTGAAGCTTTCTTT.

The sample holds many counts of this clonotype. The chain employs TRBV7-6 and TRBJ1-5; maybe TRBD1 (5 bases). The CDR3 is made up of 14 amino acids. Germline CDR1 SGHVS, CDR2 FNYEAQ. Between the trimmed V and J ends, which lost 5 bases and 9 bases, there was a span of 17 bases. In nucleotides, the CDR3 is TGTGCCAGCAGCCCCCGGACAACCATCAGGCCCCAGCATTTT. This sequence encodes CASSPRTTIRPQHF.

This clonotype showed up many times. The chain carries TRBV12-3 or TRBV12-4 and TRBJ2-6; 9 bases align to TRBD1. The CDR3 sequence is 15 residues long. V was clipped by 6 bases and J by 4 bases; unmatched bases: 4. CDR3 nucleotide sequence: TGTGCCAGCAGCACAGGGGGCGACGGGGCCAACGTCCTGACTTTC. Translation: CASSTGGDGANVLTF.

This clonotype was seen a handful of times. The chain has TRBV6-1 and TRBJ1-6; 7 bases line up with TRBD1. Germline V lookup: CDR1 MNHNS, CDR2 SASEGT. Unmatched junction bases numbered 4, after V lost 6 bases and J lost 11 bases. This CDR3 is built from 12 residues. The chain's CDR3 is CASRTGRAPLHF. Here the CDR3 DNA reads TGTGCCAGCAGGACAGGGAGGGCACCCCTCCACTTT.

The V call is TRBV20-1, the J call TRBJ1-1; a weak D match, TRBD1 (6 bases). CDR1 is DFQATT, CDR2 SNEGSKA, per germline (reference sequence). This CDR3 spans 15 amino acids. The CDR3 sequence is CRLTGSGLRNTEAFF. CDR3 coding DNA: TGCAGATTAACAGGGAGCGGTTTAAGGAACACTGAAGCTTTCTTT.

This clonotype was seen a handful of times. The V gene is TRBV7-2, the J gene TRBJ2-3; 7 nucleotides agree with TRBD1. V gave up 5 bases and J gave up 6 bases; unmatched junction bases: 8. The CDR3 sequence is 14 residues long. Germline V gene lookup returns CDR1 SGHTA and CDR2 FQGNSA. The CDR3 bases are TGTGCCAGCAGCCCAGGGGGTTCGATCGATACGCAGTATTTT. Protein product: CASSPGGSIDTQYF.

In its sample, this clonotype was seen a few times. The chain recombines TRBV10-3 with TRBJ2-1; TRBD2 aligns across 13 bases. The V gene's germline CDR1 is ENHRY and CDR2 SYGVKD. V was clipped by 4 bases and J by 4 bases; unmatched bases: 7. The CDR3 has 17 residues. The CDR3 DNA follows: TGTGCCATCAGTGTAACTAAGACTAGCGGGAGGTACAATGAGCAGTTCTTC. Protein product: CAISVTKTSGRYNEQFF.